This TCR beta chain is from a study of control samples from healthy donors and cancer patients (dated by TCRdb to the early 2020s). In regard to this clone: Its antigen is still unknown. No clone much larger than this one lies a single base away; base qualities are absent.

To prepare the library, the immunoSEQ multiplex PCR assay was applied. Drawn from immuneACCESS, this table holds only the in-frame rearrangements with V and J called that TCRdb kept. Clones are partly lost; checked studies trace under half to an unresolved V gene and leave the rest unexplained. Recorded for this sample are approximately 9,800 clones; roughly 93% of them occurred a single time. The ten largest clones add up to over 20% of the sample. The germline V gene (reference sequence) yields SEHNR for CDR1 and FQNEAQ for CDR2. Trimming removed 3 bases from V and 7 bases from J, leaving 18 bases between the germline ends. The CDR3 holds 16 amino acids from the cysteine to the phenylalanine. Just the 48-base CDR3 DNA is kept, in frame starting at base 1.

The chain is encoded by TRBV7-9 joined to TRBJ1-4; the D segment cannot be called with confidence. This clonotype was obtained from a man in his sixties with colorectal cancer. Sequencing was done on a sample of PBMCs. The DNA is as follows: TGTGCCAGCAGCTTCGCCTCGACTTTGGTGGTTGAAAAACTGTTTTTT. This encodes CASSFASTLVVEKLFF.